One and the same sample provided the 16 T cell receptor beta chains below, sequenced in a study of cytomegalovirus exposure and HLA in healthy donors. Here immunoSEQ multiplex PCR was the method, and the copy in TCRdb shows in-frame clones only, minus some. The top ten hold about a tenth of the sample, which has under 200,000 clones, under 90% seen once. Sequencing input: PBMCs. All receptors derive from a woman younger than 35 in good health and CMV-seropositive.

This chain links TRBV6-5 with TRBJ2-3; perhaps TRBD1 as D (5 bases). Deletions cut 4 bases from V and 4 bases from J, with 12 bases between. Germline lookup yields CDR1 MNHEY and CDR2 SVGAGI. The length of the CDR3 is 14 residues. CDR3 nucleotide sequence: TGTGCCAGCAGTTGGCCAGGGTTTCCAGATACGCAGTATTTT. The encoded protein is CASSWPGFPDTQYF.

The chain joins TRBV7-3 to TRBJ2-1, with 7 bases matching TRBD2. Germline V gene sequence: CDR1 SGHTA, CDR2 FQGTGA. J lost 9 bases, V lost 3 bases, and 11 bases had no gene match. The CDR3 has 15 residues. The DNA for the CDR3 is TGTGCCAGCAGCTTGGGGGGGAGTTCAAGTACTGAGCAGTTCTTC. Translating it yields CASSLGGSSSTEQFF.

The chain uses TRBV28 and TRBJ1-4; D call uncertain. CDR1 is MDHEN, CDR2 SYDVKM, per germline. This CDR3 contains 14 residues. Trimming pared 5 bases from V and 8 bases from J, leaving 15 bases between. Here the CDR3 DNA reads TGTGCCAGCAGTCCCCCCGGCCCCAGGGAAAAACTGTTTTTT. This sequence encodes CASSPPGPREKLFF.

The chain recombines TRBV7-3 with TRBJ2-5; 7 bases align to TRBD1. CDR1 and CDR2 from the germline V gene are SGHTA and FQGTGA. This CDR3 has 13 amino acids. V was clipped by 5 bases and J by 5 bases; unmatched bases: 5. The chain's CDR3 is CASSLDRDETQYF. The DNA of the CDR3 is TGTGCCAGCAGCCTAGACAGGGATGAGACCCAGTACTTC.

The chain links TRBV4-2 to TRBJ2-6; 7 positions agree with TRBD1. This CDR3 has 15 amino acids. Germline V gene sequence: CDR1 LGHNA, CDR2 YNFKEQ. V shed 1 base, J shed 15 bases, and the junction held 12 bases outside the gene matches. This CDR3 is CASSQGQTGSGSLTF. The CDR3 nucleotides are TGTGCCAGCAGCCAAGGACAGACAGGGTCGGGTTCCCTGACTTTC.

This clone appeared a single time. The chain carries TRBV27 and TRBJ2-7; 7 nucleotides match TRBD1. This CDR3 region has 14 residues. In germline, CDR1 is MNHEY, CDR2 SMNVEV (reference sequence). The junction had 10 bases not matched to a gene; V was cut back by 5 bases and J by 6 bases. The CDR3 nucleotides read TGTGCCAGCAGTCCCCGACAGGGCTCTGGCGAGCAGTACTTC. Its protein is CASSPRQGSGEQYF.

This clone occurred a few times. The chain joins TRBV19 to TRBJ1-1, with a possible D match to TRBD1 (6 bases). The germline CDR1 and CDR2 sequences are LNHDA and SQIVND (reference sequence). The CDR3 is 14 amino acids. V lost 2 bases, J lost 6 bases, and 13 bases lay in between. CDR3 sequence (DNA): TGTGCCAGTAGTATAATACAGGGAGGGTCTGAAGCTTTCTTT. It codes for CASSIIQGGSEAFF.

V and J are TRBV5-4 and TRBJ2-5, with D possibly matching TRBD2 (5 bases). Trimming took 2 bases from V and 3 from J, leaving 11 bases between them. Germline V lookup: CDR1 SGHNT, CDR2 YYREEE (reference sequence). The length of the CDR3 is 14 residues. CDR3 in amino acids: CASSFGAGEETQYF. The CDR3 bases are TGTGCCAGCAGCTTCGGCGCGGGTGAAGAGACCCAGTACTTC. Full variable domain (missing parts from reference TRBV5-4 and TRBJ2-5): ETGVTQSPTHLIKTRGQQVTLRCSSQSGHNTVSWYQQALGQGPQFIFQYYREEENGRGNFPPRFSGLQFPNYSSELNVNALELDDSALYLCASSFGAGEETQYFGPGTRLLVL.

The chain carries TRBV4-1 and TRBJ1-2; perhaps TRBD1 as D (5 bases). V lost 0 bases and J lost 4, with 15 bases in between. There are 16 residues in the CDR3. CDR1 is MGHRA, CDR2 YSYEKL, per germline. Here the CDR3 DNA reads TGCGCCAGCAGCCAAGAAGTAGGGGCGCTGAGCTATGGCTACACCTTC. It yields the protein CASSQEVGALSYGYTF.

V is TRBV20-1 and J is TRBJ2-5; unclear D gene. The CDR3 sequence is 11 residues long. The V end lost 6 bases, the J end lost 5 bases, and 10 bases lay between the germline ends. CDR1 and CDR2 (germline): DFQATT, SNEGSKA (reference sequence). The CDR3 loop is CSALTGETQYF. The CDR3 DNA reads as TGCAGTGCCCTTACCGGGGAGACCCAGTACTTC.

This clone occurred a few times. The chain is built from TRBV12-5 and TRBJ2-7; possible D gene TRBD1, 5 bases. V shed 6 bases and J shed 7 bases, with 16 bases lying between them. CDR3 length: 13 amino acids. Germline values: CDR1 LGHNT, CDR2 FRNRAP. DNA for the CDR3: TGTGCTAGTGGGACAGCCCCTCTGGGTGAGCAGTACTTC. It encodes CASGTAPLGEQYF.

The rearrangement joins TRBV5-8 to TRBJ2-1, with 10 positions matching TRBD2. With V trimmed by 2 bases and J by 7 bases, 6 bases remained unmatched. The V gene's germline CDR1 is SGHTS and CDR2 YDEGEE. The CDR3 covers 15 residues. CDR3 loop: CASSFEREGGNEQFF. The CDR3, as DNA: TGTGCCAGCAGCTTCGAGCGGGAGGGAGGAAATGAGCAGTTCTTC.

This clone appeared a single time. The chain combines TRBV7-3 with TRBJ1-1, with 8 bases identical to TRBD1. Germline CDR1 SGHTA, CDR2 FQGTGA. The CDR3 spans 14 residues. Trimming removed 5 bases from V and 2 bases from J; junction bases left unmatched: 4. Here the CDR3 reads CASSPGQGNTEAFF. The CDR3 nucleotides are TGTGCCAGCAGCCCAGGACAGGGAAACACTGAAGCTTTCTTT. Combining the CDR3 with reference TRBV7-3 and TRBJ1-1 gives the whole variable domain GAGVSQTPSNKVTEKGKYVELRCDPISGHTALYWYRQSLGQGPEFLIYFQGTGAADDSGLPNDRFFAVRPEGSVSTLKIQRTERGDSAVYLCASSPGQGNTEAFFGQGTRLTVV.

The chain links TRBV18 to TRBJ1-4; D uncertain. The CDR3 runs to 15 residues. Germline V CDR1 and CDR2: KGHSH, LQKENI. The germline V and J ends were trimmed by 5 bases and 6 bases, with 16 bases remaining between them. CDR3 sequence (DNA): TGTGCCAGCTCATCGACACGGATAGGATATGAAAAACTGTTTTTT. This codes for CASSSTRIGYEKLFF.

This clone was counted a few times. The chain is built from TRBV7-6 and TRBJ1-2; unclear D gene. CDR1 and CDR2 from the germline V gene are SGHVS and FNYEAQ. V was shortened by 5 bases and J by 5 bases, with 24 bases between the two germline ends. This CDR3 is 17 amino acids long. Here the CDR3 DNA reads TGTGCCAGCAGCCCCGAGGCCTCTCTCTCGCTGGCTTATGGCTACACCTTC. Amino acid sequence: CASSPEASLSLAYGYTF.

V usage is TRBV5-1 and J usage is TRBJ2-1, with TRBD1 matching 10 bases. The germline V gene has CDR1 SGHRS and CDR2 YFSETQ. Trimming took 4 bases from V and 4 from J; bases not matched to a gene: 5. The CDR3 covers 15 residues. The CDR3, as DNA: TGCGCCAGCAGCAACCGGGACAGGGGATACAATGAGCAGTTCTTC. Its protein product is CASSNRDRGYNEQFF.